Listed here are 15 T cell receptor beta chains from one sample, sequenced in a study of T cells in tuberculosis. TCRdb's copy holds only in-frame clones and misses some; the assay was immunoSEQ multiplex PCR. The sample yields 35,000 to 45,000 clones, roughly 94% seen once. The specimen was PBMCs. These TCRs come from a donor aged 10 to 29 with latent tuberculosis or without tuberculosis infection. Some clones in this sample may be carry-over from other donors' samples.

J is TRBJ1-3 and V is TRBV6-5; D might be TRBD1 (6 bases). The V end lost 6 bases, the J end lost 3 bases, and 15 bases lay between the germline ends. The V gene's germline CDR1 is MNHEY and CDR2 SVGAGI. CDR3 size: 15 residues. CDR3 residues: CASSSRGASGNTIYF. The DNA for the CDR3 is TGTGCCAGCAGCTCACGGGGGGCCAGTGGAAACACCATATATTTT.

V is TRBV6-6 and J is TRBJ2-7, with a possible D match to TRBD1 (6 bases). CDR3 length: 12 amino acids. Trimming pared 5 bases from V and 3 bases from J, leaving 8 bases between. The germline V gene has CDR1 MNHNY and CDR2 SVGAGI (reference sequence). The CDR3 loop reads CASSPRGYEQYF. CDR3 nucleotides: TGTGCCAGCAGTCCCAGGGGCTACGAGCAGTACTTC.

The chain links TRBV2 to TRBJ2-7; D uncertain. The CDR3 contains 11 residues. V was clipped by 6 bases and J by 3 bases, with 6 bases between them. CDR1 and CDR2 (germline): SNHLY, FYNNEI. The CDR3 reads CASSYDYEQYF. CDR3 nucleotide sequence: TGTGCCAGCAGCTACGACTACGAGCAGTACTTC. The complete variable domain, with remaining parts taken from reference TRBV2 and TRBJ2-7, reads EPEVTQTPSHQVTQMGQEVILRCVPISNHLYFYWYRQILGQKVEFLVSFYNNEISEKSEIFDDQFSVERPDGSNFTLKIRSTKLEDSAMYFCASSYDYEQYFGPGTRLTVT.

The V call is TRBV19, the J call TRBJ1-4; 8 bases are shared with TRBD1. CDR1 is LNHDA, CDR2 SQIVND, per germline (reference sequence). With 4 bases clipped from V and 5 bases from J, the junction kept 0 bases outside the gene matches. This CDR3 is 13 amino acids long. In DNA form, the CDR3 reads TGTGCCAGTAGTAGACAGGGGAATGAAAAACTGTTTTTT. Protein product: CASSRQGNEKLFF.

This chain links TRBV5-1 with TRBJ2-1; no definite D call. The CDR3 consists of 16 residues. Trimming shortened V by 0 bases and J by 0 bases, and 10 bases separated the two germline ends. The V gene's germline CDR1 is SGHRS and CDR2 YFSETQ. The CDR3 sequence is CASSLEELSSYNEQFF. The CDR3 DNA sequence: TGCGCCAGCAGCTTGGAGGAGTTGAGCTCCTACAATGAGCAGTTCTTC.

The chain is built from TRBV6-5 and TRBJ1-5; D remains ambiguous. Trimming stripped 0 bases from V and 4 bases from J, with 10 bases between. This CDR3 spans 15 amino acids. CDR1 is MNHEY and CDR2 is SVGAGI in the germline V gene. The CDR3 coding sequence is TGTGCCAGCAGTTACTCGAGGGAGGGTAATCAGCCCCAGCATTTT. It specifies CASSYSREGNQPQHF.

V is TRBV7-6 and J is TRBJ2-3; D gene uncertain. Trimming shortened V by 2 bases and J by 5 bases, and 14 bases separated the two germline ends. This CDR3 spans 15 amino acids. In germline, CDR1 is SGHVS, CDR2 FNYEAQ. CDR3 bases: TGTGCCAGCAGCTTACCCTCAGGATCTCTAGATACGCAGTATTTT. This codes for CASSLPSGSLDTQYF.

The rearrangement uses TRBV4-3 and TRBJ1-3; maybe TRBD1 (5 bases). Germline CDR1 is LGHNA and CDR2 is YSLEER. Trimming removed 0 bases at V and 4 bases at J, with 22 bases between. The CDR3 runs to 19 residues. The CDR3 DNA reads TGCGCCAGCAGCCAAGATGCTGCGACAGATCCACTGTTCGGAAACACCATATATTTT. Translating gives CASSQDAATDPLFGNTIYF.

The CDR3 DNA follows: TGCGCCAGCAGCTTCGTCGGACAGGGGTTGGATGAGCAGTTCTTC. Encoded protein: CASSFVGQGLDEQFF. This chain links TRBV5-1 with TRBJ2-1, with 9 bases lining up with TRBD1. There are 15 residues in the CDR3. The germline V gene encodes CDR1 SGHRS and CDR2 YFSETQ. With V trimmed by 2 bases and J by 8 bases, 8 bases remained unmatched.

This rearrangement joins TRBV5-1 to TRBJ2-3, with a tentative D call TRBD1 (5 bases). V dropped 1 base and J dropped 1 base, with 10 bases sitting between them. Germline CDR1 SGHRS, CDR2 YFSETQ. The CDR3 consists of 15 residues. This CDR3 is CASSLNRPGTDTQYF. CDR3 nucleotide sequence: TGCGCCAGCAGCTTGAACAGGCCAGGCACAGATACGCAGTATTTT.

CDR3 residues: CASSETGTPHEQYF. CDR3 sequence (DNA): TGTGCCAGCAGTGAGACCGGGACACCCCACGAGCAGTACTTC. The chain is built from TRBV25-1 and TRBJ2-7; possible D gene TRBD1, 6 bases. Per germline, CDR1 MGHDK and CDR2 SYGVNS. V shed 3 bases and J shed 5 bases, with 14 bases lying between them. The CDR3 is 14 residues long.

This chain joins TRBV27 and TRBJ2-1; 11 positions match TRBD1. V lost 7 bases, J lost 6 bases, and 5 bases stayed unmatched. The germline gives CDR1 MNHEY, CDR2 SMNVEV (reference sequence). The CDR3 runs to 14 residues. The CDR3, as DNA: TGTGCCAGCACCCGGACAGGGGGCCGCAATGAGCAGTTCTTC. Its translation: CASTRTGGRNEQFF.

The rearrangement links TRBV27 to TRBJ2-1, with 8 bases that match TRBD2. CDR1 and CDR2 from the germline V gene are MNHEY and SMNVEV (reference sequence). The CDR3 length is 14 residues. V lost 5 bases and J lost 3; bases outside the gene matches: 3. The CDR3, as DNA: TGTGCCAGCAGTGTGGGACTAGGCTACAATGAGCAGTTCTTC. This encodes CASSVGLGYNEQFF.

Notes on this clone: Compared with germline, one end of the junction differs, possibly owing to a read error. The CDR3 DNA follows: TGTGCCTGGAGTGCGACGACAGCATTCTTC. Its translation is CAWSATTAFF. The chain couples TRBV30 to TRBJ1-2; tentative D call: TRBD1 (5 bases). This CDR3 spans 10 amino acids. CDR1 is GTSNPN, CDR2 SVGIG, per germline (reference sequence).

The chain joins TRBV18 to TRBJ1-2; D unresolved. Trimming pared 4 bases from V and 8 bases from J, leaving 11 bases between. The CDR3 consists of 12 residues. Germline V gives CDR1 KGHSH, CDR2 LQKENI. CDR3 residues: CASSQGPGGYTF. The CDR3 DNA reads TGTGCCAGCTCACAGGGCCCGGGGGGCTACACCTTC.